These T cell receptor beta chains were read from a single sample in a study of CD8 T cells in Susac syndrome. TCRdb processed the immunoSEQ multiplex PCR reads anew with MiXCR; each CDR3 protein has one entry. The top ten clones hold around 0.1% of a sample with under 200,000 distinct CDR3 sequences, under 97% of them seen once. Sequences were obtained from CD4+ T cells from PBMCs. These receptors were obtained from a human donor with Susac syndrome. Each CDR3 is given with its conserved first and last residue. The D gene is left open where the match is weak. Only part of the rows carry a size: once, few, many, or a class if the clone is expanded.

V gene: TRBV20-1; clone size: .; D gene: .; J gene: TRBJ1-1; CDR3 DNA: TGCAGTGCTGAGCTCGGCACTGAAGCTTTCTTT; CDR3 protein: CSAELGTEAFF
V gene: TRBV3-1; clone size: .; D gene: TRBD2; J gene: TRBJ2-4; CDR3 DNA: TGTGCCAGCACCAGGGGACTAGATAAAAACATTCAGTACTTC; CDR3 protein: CASTRGLDKNIQYF
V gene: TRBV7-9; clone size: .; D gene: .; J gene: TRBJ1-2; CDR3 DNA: TGTGCCAGCACTAATAGTGGCTCCCTCTATGGCTACACCTTC; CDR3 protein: CASTNSGSLYGYTF
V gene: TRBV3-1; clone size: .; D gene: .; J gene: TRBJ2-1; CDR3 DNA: TGTGCCAGCAGCCAAGAGAGCGTCTCTAAACATGAGCAGTTCTTC; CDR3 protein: CASSQESVSKHEQFF
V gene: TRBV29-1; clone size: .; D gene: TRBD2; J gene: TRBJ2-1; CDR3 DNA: TGCAGCGCTGGGGGGAGGGATAGGAATGAGCAGTTCTTC; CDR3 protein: CSAGGRDRNEQFF
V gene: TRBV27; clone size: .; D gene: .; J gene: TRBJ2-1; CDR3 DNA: TGTGCCAGCAGTCTCGGGACGGTCTACAATGAGCAGTTCTTC; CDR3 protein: CASSLGTVYNEQFF
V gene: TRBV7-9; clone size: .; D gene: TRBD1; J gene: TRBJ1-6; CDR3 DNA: TGTGCCAGCAGCTTAGAGGGTTCAGGGGGAGGCTCACCCCTCCACTTT; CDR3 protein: CASSLEGSGGGSPLHF
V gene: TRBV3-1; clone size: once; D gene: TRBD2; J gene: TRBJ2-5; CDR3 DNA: TGTGCCAGCAGCCAAGATGGACTAGTACAAGAGACCCAGTACTTC; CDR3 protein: CASSQDGLVQETQYF
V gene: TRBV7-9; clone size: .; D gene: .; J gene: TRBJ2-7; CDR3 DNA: TGTGCCAGCAGCATCGGAGGGGGGGCGCGCTCCTACGAGCAGTACTTC; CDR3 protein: CASSIGGGARSYEQYF
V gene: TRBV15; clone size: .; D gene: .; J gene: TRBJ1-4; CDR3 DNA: TGTGCCACCAGCAGACCCCGGGGGGAACGGGAAAAACTGTTTTTT; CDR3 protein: CATSRPRGEREKLFF
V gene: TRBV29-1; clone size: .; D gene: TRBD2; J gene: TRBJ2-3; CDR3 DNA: TGCAGCGGCATCGGGACTAGCGGGGCAGATACGCAGTATTTT; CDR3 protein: CSGIGTSGADTQYF
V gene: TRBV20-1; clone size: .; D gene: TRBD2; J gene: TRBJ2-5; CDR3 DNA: TGCAGTGCTAGGGCGGGGGTAGGAGGAGAGACCCAGTACTTC; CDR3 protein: CSARAGVGGETQYF
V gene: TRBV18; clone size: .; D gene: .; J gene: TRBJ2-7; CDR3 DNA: TGTGCCAGCTCACCACAAATGGGCGAGCAGTACTTC; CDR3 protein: CASSPQMGEQYF
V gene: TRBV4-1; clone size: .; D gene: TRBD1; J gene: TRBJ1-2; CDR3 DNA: TGCGCCAGCAGCCAGCCCGGGACAGGGATCGGTGGCTACACCTTC; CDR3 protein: CASSQPGTGIGGYTF
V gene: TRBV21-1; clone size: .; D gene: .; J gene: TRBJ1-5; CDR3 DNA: TGTGCCAGCAGCGCCTTCGAGACAGGGGAAGGTCAGCCCCAGCATTTT; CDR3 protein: CASSAFETGEGQPQHF
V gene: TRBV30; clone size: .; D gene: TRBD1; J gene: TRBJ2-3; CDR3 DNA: TGTGCCTGGAGTGTCGGGACAGGGCGAATAGATACGCAGTATTTT; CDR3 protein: CAWSVGTGRIDTQYF
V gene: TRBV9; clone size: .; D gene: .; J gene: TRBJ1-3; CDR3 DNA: TGTGCCAGCAGCGCCAGCCCCGCCGGTGTTTCTGGAAACACCATATATTTT; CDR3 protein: CASSASPAGVSGNTIYF
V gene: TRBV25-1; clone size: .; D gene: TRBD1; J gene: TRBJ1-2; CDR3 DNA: TGTGCCAGCAGTGCTCGAGGGGGCTCAAGTGGCTACACCTTC; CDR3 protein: CASSARGGSSGYTF
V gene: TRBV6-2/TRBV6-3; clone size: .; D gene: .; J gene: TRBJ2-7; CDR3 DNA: TGTGCCAGCAGTCCCCTGGGGGGGCCGTACGAGCAGTACTTC; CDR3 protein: CASSPLGGPYEQYF
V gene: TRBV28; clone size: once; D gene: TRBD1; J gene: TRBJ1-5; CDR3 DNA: TGTGCCAGCAGTCCATTGGGACAGGGGAGCAATCAGCCCCAGCATTTT; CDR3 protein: CASSPLGQGSNQPQHF
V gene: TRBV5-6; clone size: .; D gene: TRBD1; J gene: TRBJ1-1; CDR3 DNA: TGTGCCAGCAGCGATCGGACAGGGTGGAACACTGAAGCTTTCTTT; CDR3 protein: CASSDRTGWNTEAFF
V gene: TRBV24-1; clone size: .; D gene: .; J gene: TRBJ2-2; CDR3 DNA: TGTGCCACCAGTGATTTGGTGAACACCGGGGAGCTGTTTTTT; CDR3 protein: CATSDLVNTGELFF
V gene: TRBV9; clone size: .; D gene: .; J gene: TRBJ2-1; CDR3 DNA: TGTGCCAGCACCTTTCTCGGGGAAAGCTCCTACAATGAGCAGTTCTTC; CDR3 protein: CASTFLGESSYNEQFF
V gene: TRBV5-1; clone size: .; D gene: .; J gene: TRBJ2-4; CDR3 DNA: TGCGCCAGCAGTCTGGCAGGGGAAGACATTCAGTACTTC; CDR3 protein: CASSLAGEDIQYF
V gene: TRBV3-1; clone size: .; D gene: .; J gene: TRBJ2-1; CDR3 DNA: TGTGCCAGCAGCCGCGGTTTCTACAATGAGCAGTTCTTC; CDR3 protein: CASSRGFYNEQFF
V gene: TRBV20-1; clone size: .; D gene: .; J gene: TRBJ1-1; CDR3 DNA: TGCAGTGCTAGGTTCGCAAGTGGCAGATCGTCTATGAACACTGAAGCTTTCTTT; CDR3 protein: CSARFASGRSSMNTEAFF
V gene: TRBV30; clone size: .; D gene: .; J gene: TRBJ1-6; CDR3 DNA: TGTGCCTGGAGTGGTGGGGCAGGGACCCTCCACTTT; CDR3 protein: CAWSGGAGTLHF
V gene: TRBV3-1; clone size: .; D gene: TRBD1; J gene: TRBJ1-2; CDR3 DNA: TGTGCCAGCAGAAAAGGACAGGGGGTTAACTATGGCTACACCTTC; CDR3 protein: CASRKGQGVNYGYTF
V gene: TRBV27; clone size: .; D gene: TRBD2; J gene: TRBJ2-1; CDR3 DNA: TGTGCCAGCAGTTACGACCGGGGGGGATACAATGAGCAGTTCTTC; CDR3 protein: CASSYDRGGYNEQFF
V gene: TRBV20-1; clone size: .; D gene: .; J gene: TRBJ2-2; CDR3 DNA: TGCAGTGCTTCTTTCGGGGGACACGGCACCGGGGAGCTGTTTTTT; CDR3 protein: CSASFGGHGTGELFF
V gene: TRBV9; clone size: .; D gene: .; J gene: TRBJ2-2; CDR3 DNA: TGTGCCAGCAGCGTTTCTAGTAGTAGGGGCACCGGGGAGCTGTTTTTT; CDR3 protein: CASSVSSSRGTGELFF
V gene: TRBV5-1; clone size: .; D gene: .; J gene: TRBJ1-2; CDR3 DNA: TGCGCCAGCAGCTTGGCCGTCCCAGCTAACTATGGCTACACCTTC; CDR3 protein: CASSLAVPANYGYTF
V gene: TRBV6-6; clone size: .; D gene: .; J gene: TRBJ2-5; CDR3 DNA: TGTGCCAGCAGTTCCCTAGGGCAGGCGGAGACCCAGTACTTC; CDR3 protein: CASSSLGQAETQYF
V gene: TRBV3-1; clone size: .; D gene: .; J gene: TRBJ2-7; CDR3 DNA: TGTGCCAGCGGCGGGGGCCTATCCTACGAGCAGTACTTC; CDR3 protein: CASGGGLSYEQYF
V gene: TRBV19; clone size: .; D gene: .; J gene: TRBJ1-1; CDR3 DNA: TGTGCCAGTAAATCCGGCGGCACTGAAGCTTTCTTT; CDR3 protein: CASKSGGTEAFF